Sequencing of this TCR beta chain was carried out in a study of shared clonotypes between healthy human individuals. Method: immunoSEQ multiplex PCR; TCRdb's copy keeps in-frame clones and lacks some. This sample has about 980,000 clones, with approximately 76% found just once. There are 16 residues in the CDR3. Germline-derived CDR1 and CDR2 are SGHVS and FNYEAQ. Trimming pared 0 bases from V and 4 bases from J, leaving 14 bases between. The gene calls are TRBV7-6 and TRBJ2-3; a possible D gene is TRBD2 (7 bases). The TCR sequence derives from a man younger than 30 in good health. Sequencing used memory CD4+ T cells sorted from blood. The sample's subset: CD45RA-negative fraction. The CDR3 protein is CASSLAGGAISDTQYF. In nucleotides, the CDR3 is TGTGCCAGCAGCTTAGCTGGGGGGGCTATTTCAGATACGCAGTATTTT. The whole variable domain, remainder taken from reference TRBV7-6 and TRBJ2-3, is GAGVSQSPRYKVTKRGQDVALRCDPISGHVSLYWYRQALGQGPEFLTYFNYEAQQDKSGLPNDRFSAERPEGSISTLTIQRTEQRDSAMYRCASSLAGGAISDTQYFGPGTRLTVL.